The rows below give T cell receptor beta chains drawn from one sample of a study of T cell changes during pregnancy in multiple sclerosis. This table comes from immunoSEQ multiplex PCR, and its TCRdb copy is limited to in-frame clones, with some not included. The sample carries 40,000 to 60,000 clones, 80% to 95% recorded once. Sequencing was performed on peripheral blood, taken after pregnancy. The receptors come from a female donor with multiple sclerosis, enrolled in a pregnancy study. Both conserved end residues are part of each CDR3. D genes are given only for firm matches. Clone size is given for some rows only: seen once, a few or many times, or a class if the clone is expanded.

TRBV6-6	.	TRBJ2-6	.	CASIGETQAGANVLTF	TGTGCCAGCATAGGAGAGACACAGGCTGGGGCCAACGTCCTGACTTTC
TRBV6-5	.	TRBJ2-5	.	CASSYGTKETQYF	TGTGCCAGCAGTTACGGCACTAAAGAGACCCAGTACTTC
TRBV29-1	.	TRBJ2-7	.	CSVSGGYEQYF	TGCAGCGTGTCTGGCGGCTACGAGCAGTACTTC
TRBV6-5	TRBD2	TRBJ2-3	.	CASSSSGAQYF	TGTGCCAGCAGTTCTAGCGGGGCTCAGTATTTT
TRBV9	.	TRBJ1-2	.	CASSVEGNYGYTF	TGTGCCAGCAGCGTAGAGGGGAACTATGGCTACACCTTC
TRBV6-6	.	TRBJ1-2	.	CASSSGAREGGYTF	TGTGCCAGCAGTTCCGGGGCCCGGGAGGGGGGCTACACCTTC
TRBV5-4	TRBD2	TRBJ2-7	.	CASSLPGGLYEQYF	TGTGCCAGCAGCTTGCCGGGGGGGCTCTACGAGCAGTACTTC
TRBV7-2	.	TRBJ1-2	.	CASSLNQNHGYTF	TGTGCCAGCAGCTTAAACCAGAACCATGGCTACACCTTC
TRBV6-4	TRBD2	TRBJ2-1	.	CASSEAGGYNEQFF	TGTGCCAGCAGTGAAGCGGGGGGTTACAATGAGCAGTTCTTC
TRBV18	TRBD1	TRBJ1-4	once	CASSQPGQANEKLFF	TGTGCCAGCTCACAACCGGGACAGGCTAATGAAAAACTGTTTTTT
TRBV14	TRBD2	TRBJ2-4	.	CASSQGTSGNIQYF	TGTGCCAGCAGCCAGGGGACTAGCGGAAACATTCAGTACTTC
TRBV9	TRBD2	TRBJ2-5	.	CASSVSGVPAQETQYF	TGTGCCAGCAGCGTTAGCGGGGTTCCCGCCCAAGAGACCCAGTACTTC
TRBV4-3	.	TRBJ2-1	.	CASSRSGPGSGEQFF	TGCGCCAGCAGCCGTAGCGGACCGGGGAGCGGTGAGCAGTTCTTC
TRBV19	TRBD1	TRBJ2-3	.	CASSMQARQGPLDTQYF	TGTGCCAGTAGTATGCAGGCGCGACAGGGGCCTCTTGATACGCAGTATTTT
TRBV6-5	TRBD1	TRBJ1-4	.	CASSVEGASNEKLFF	TGTGCCAGCAGCGTCGAGGGGGCGAGTAATGAAAAACTGTTTTTT
TRBV6-5	TRBD1	TRBJ1-4	.	CASSYTGGREKLFF	TGTGCCAGCAGTTACACAGGGGGGAGGGAAAAACTGTTTTTT
TRBV23-1	TRBD1	TRBJ1-3	.	CASSHPTGGLIPSGNTIYF	TGCGCCAGCAGTCACCCGACAGGGGGCCTGATCCCCTCTGGAAACACCATATATTTT
TRBV6-6	TRBD1	TRBJ2-7	.	CASSPGTGLSYEQYF	TGTGCCAGCAGCCCCGGGACAGGGCTCTCCTACGAGCAGTACTTC
TRBV7-3	.	TRBJ1-1	.	CASRKGNLENTEAFF	TGTGCCAGCAGAAAGGGGAATCTAGAGAACACTGAAGCTTTCTTT
TRBV19	.	TRBJ1-4	.	CASSIESPDEKLFF	TGTGCCAGTAGTATAGAGTCCCCGGATGAAAAACTGTTTTTT
TRBV19	.	TRBJ1-3	.	CASSPLTVTVSGNTIYF	TGTGCCAGTAGTCCGCTGACAGTCACCGTCTCTGGAAACACCATATATTTT
TRBV27	TRBD1	TRBJ1-1	.	CASSFSQGVNTEAFF	TGTGCCAGCAGTTTCTCCCAGGGGGTGAACACTGAAGCTTTCTTT